The clone carrying this T cell receptor (beta chain) was counted many times. Time point noted: newly diagnosed GD, antithyroid drugs for less than 3 months. RNA from PBMCs was the source of the TCR library. The CDR3 runs 13 residues. Between the trimmed V and J ends, which lost 5 bases and 15 bases, there was a span of 20 bases. These data are taken from a study of regulatory T cells in long-lasting Graves disease. Investigators prepared the TCR beta libraries by applying iRepertoire HTBI primers and Arm-PCR of CDR3 regions. TCRdb fed the multiplex PCR reads into MiXCR, producing one record per CDR3 protein. This sample has approximately 310,000 distinct CDR3 sequences; 15% to 20% occur once, and the top ten carry less than 45%.

The TCR originated in a female donor with Graves disease. The genes are TRBV12-3 or TRBV12-4 and TRBJ2-1, with D perhaps TRBD1 (6 bases). The source was peripheral blood mononuclear cells (PBMCs), collected at new diagnosis, from a patient treated with antithyroid drugs. The DNA for the CDR3 is TGTGCCAGCAGTCAAAATACAGGGTCTTTTCTGTTCTTC. The encoded protein is CASSQNTGSFLFF.